This T cell receptor beta chain emerged from a study of vaccination and CD4 T cells after COVID-19. Overall study context: Participants, all vaccine recipients, received two doses of either BNT162b2 or mRNA-1273. Overall study findings and caveats: Spike mono-reactivity was found in 304 of the 307 vaccine-specific clones identified in convalescent patients.

About this clonotype: The antigen is unknown.

TCRdb ran MiXCR on the PCR reads and lists one entry per CDR3 protein. The sample includes about 24,000 distinct CDR3 sequences, under 65% of them seen just once. V was pared by 6 bases and J by 5 bases, with 13 bases between. CDR3 length: 13 amino acids. Germline-derived CDR1 and CDR2 are SNHLY and FYNNEI. This sequence originates from a human donor who had recovered from COVID-19. Sequences were derived from CD4+ T cells from blood, sampled before SARS-CoV-2 vaccination. The rearrangement links TRBV2 to TRBJ1-2; D possibly corresponds to TRBD1 (6 bases). The CDR3 DNA is TGTGCCAGCAGAGTAATTCAGGGGTATGGCTACACCTTC. Translated: CASRVIQGYGYTF.